Shown below are 26 T cell receptor beta chains from a single sample sequenced in a study of a mutant IDH1 vaccine in newly diagnosed glioma. Sequencing was performed with immunoSEQ multiplex PCR; in TCRdb, only in-frame clones are kept and a portion is missing. The table lists tens of thousands of clones, approximately 90% of them singletons. Time point here: week 35, safety follow-up. Vaccination comprised doses that each held 300 ug of mutant IDH1 20-mer peptide, plus topical imiquimod. Antigens of these TCRs are unknown. The sample consisted of PBMCs, taken from a glioma patient whose treatment included an IDH1 peptide vaccine. These receptors were taken from a woman in her thirties or forties with glioma.

Only a few counts were recorded for this clone. CDR3 nucleotide sequence: TGTGCCAGCAGCTCCCAACTCTCCAGCAATGAGCAGTTCTTC. It specifies CASSSQLSSNEQFF. This chain uses TRBV9 with TRBJ2-1; D gene unclear. Germline V gene data show CDR1 as SGDLS and CDR2 as YYNGEE. V was cut by 4 bases and J by 6 bases, with 14 bases left in between. CDR3 size: 14 residues.

V is TRBV25-1 and J is TRBJ2-5; 9 nucleotides line up with TRBD2. The CDR3 sequence is 16 residues long. The germline V gene encodes CDR1 MGHDK and CDR2 SYGVNS. Trimming took 5 bases from V and 5 from J; bases not matched to a gene: 12. Here the CDR3 reads CASSPRGTSRGETQYF. Here the CDR3 DNA reads TGTGCCAGCAGTCCTCGGGGGACTAGCCGGGGGGAGACCCAGTACTTC.

This clone was seen once. This sequence joins TRBV5-1 and TRBJ2-7; D might be TRBD2 (6 bases). The germline gives CDR1 SGHRS, CDR2 YFSETQ. This CDR3 contains 14 residues. The V gene lost 4 bases and the J gene lost 0 bases, with 11 bases spanning the gap. CDR3 residues: CASSGDGSSYEQYF. As DNA, the CDR3 is TGCGCCAGCAGCGGGGACGGGAGCTCCTACGAGCAGTACTTC.

The rearrangement links TRBV28 to TRBJ2-7; a weak D match, TRBD1 (5 bases). CDR1 is MDHEN and CDR2 is SYDVKM in the germline V gene. Trimming left V 2 bases short and J 5 bases short, with 10 bases between. The CDR3 is 13 amino acids. CDR3 region: CASSLSIRDEQYF. The CDR3 DNA sequence: TGTGCCAGCAGTTTAAGCATCAGGGACGAGCAGTACTTC.

This clone has only one observation. The CDR3 here is CASSGQPPHTEAFF. DNA for the CDR3: TGCGCCAGCAGCGGTCAGCCTCCTCACACTGAAGCTTTCTTT. This chain joins TRBV5-1 and TRBJ1-1; the D is unclear. The V end was cut by 4 bases, the J end by 3 bases, with 13 bases between. The germline CDR1 and CDR2 sequences are SGHRS and YFSETQ. The CDR3 is made up of 14 amino acids.

The rearrangement links TRBV4-3 to TRBJ1-6, with D unclear. This CDR3 comprises 13 residues. Trimming removed 0 bases from V and 10 bases from J, with 7 bases in between. Germline V CDR1 and CDR2: LGHNA, YSLEER. The CDR3: CASSQDLGSPLHF. The DNA for the CDR3 is TGCGCCAGCAGCCAAGATCTAGGCTCACCCCTCCACTTT.

This chain connects TRBV29-1 to TRBJ1-2, with a weak D call TRBD1 (6 bases). The V end lost 7 bases, the J end lost 2 bases, and 8 bases lay between the germline ends. This CDR3 has 11 residues. Germline loops: CDR1 SQVTM, CDR2 ANQGSEA. In DNA form, the CDR3 reads TGCAGCGGACAGGTCAACTATGGCTACACCTTC. This encodes CSGQVNYGYTF.

This chain joins TRBV6-5 and TRBJ1-2; D gene unclear. Trimming took 5 bases from V and 4 from J, leaving 5 bases between them. CDR3 length equals 11 residues. Germline CDR1 MNHEY, CDR2 SVGAGI. This CDR3 is CASSDSYGYTF. CDR3 coding DNA: TGTGCCAGCAGTGATAGCTATGGCTACACCTTC.

The chain is built from TRBV21-1 and TRBJ2-1; the table calls TRBD2, which could not be checked here. TRBV21-1 represents a pseudogene. CDR3 size: 15 residues. The CDR3 region is CASSKEGTLVREQFF. CDR3 bases: TGTGCCAGCAGCAAAGAGGGGACTTTAGTCCGTGAGCAGTTCTTC.

This sequence joins TRBV9 and TRBJ2-2, with TRBD2 matching 10 bases. Germline V gives CDR1 SGDLS, CDR2 YYNGEE. The CDR3 loop spans 14 amino acids. V dropped 5 bases and J dropped 7; count of bases not matched to a gene: 5. CDR3 in DNA: TGTGCCAGCAGTGGGCTAGCGGGAGTCGGGGAGCTGTTTTTT. Translation: CASSGLAGVGELFF. The variable domain in full, completed from reference TRBV9 and TRBJ2-2, reads DSGVTQTPKHLITATGQRVTLRCSPRSGDLSVYWYQQSLDQGLQFLIQYYNGEERAKGNILERFSAQQFPDLHSELNLSSLELGDSALYFCASSGLAGVGELFFGEGSRLTVL.

Only one count was recorded for this clone. The rearrangement links TRBV5-1 to TRBJ1-4; weak D call: TRBD1 (6 bases). V was trimmed by 5 bases and J by 4 bases, leaving 15 bases between them. The CDR3 runs to 15 residues. Germline CDR1 is SGHRS and CDR2 is YFSETQ. The CDR3 protein is CASSYGQMINEKLFF. CDR3 DNA: TGCGCCAGCAGTTACGGACAGATGATTAATGAAAAACTGTTTTTT.

In DNA, the CDR3 is TGTGCCATCAGTCGGCCCGGGCTGAGGGATGGCTACACCTTC. Protein product: CAISRPGLRDGYTF. The chain combines TRBV10-3 with TRBJ1-2; D is undetermined. The V gene's germline CDR1 is ENHRY and CDR2 SYGVKD. The CDR3 sequence is 14 residues long. Deletions cut 5 bases from V and 6 bases from J, with 16 bases between.

The chain employs TRBV4-3 and TRBJ2-1; weak D call: TRBD2 (6 bases). Germline V CDR1 and CDR2: LGHNA, YSLEER. The ends were cut back, 4 bases at V and 0 bases at J, with 13 bases in the middle. This CDR3 is built from 16 residues. The CDR3 region is CASSRGWRGSYNEQFF. CDR3 DNA sequence: TGCGCCAGCAGCCGGGGGTGGAGGGGCTCCTACAATGAGCAGTTCTTC.

This chain joins TRBV10-2 and TRBJ2-7; TRBD2 matches 9 bases. The CDR3 runs to 17 residues. With V trimmed by 2 bases and J by 3 bases, 11 bases remained unmatched. Germline CDR1 and CDR2: WSHSY and SAAADI. The CDR3 region has the DNA TGCGCCAGCAGTGAGCCATATAGCGGGAGAGTTCGCTACGAGCAGTACTTC. This translates into CASSEPYSGRVRYEQYF.

V gene TRBV18 combines with J gene TRBJ2-7; 10 nucleotides line up with TRBD1. Germline CDR1 and CDR2: KGHSH and LQKENI. The CDR3 is 14 amino acids. Unmatched junction bases numbered 6, after V lost 8 bases and J lost 2 bases. The CDR3 region is CASRSGQGPYEQYF. In DNA form, the CDR3 reads TGTGCCAGCCGATCGGGACAGGGGCCCTACGAGCAGTACTTC. Full variable domain (outside the CDR3, taken from reference TRBV18 and TRBJ2-7): NAGVMQNPRHLVRRRGQEARLRCSPMKGHSHVYWYRQLPEEGLKFMVYLQKENIIDESGMPKERFSAEFPKEGPSILRIQQVVRGDSAAYFCASRSGQGPYEQYFGPGTRLTVT.

This chain connects TRBV6-1 to TRBJ2-7, with 7 nucleotides matching TRBD1. The CDR3 extends over 15 amino acids. The V and J ends lost 1 base and 4 bases, in that order; junction bases with no gene match: 7. Germline CDR1 reads MNHNS; CDR2 reads SASEGT. The CDR3 sequence: CASSEGVGGGYEQYF. CDR3 DNA: TGTGCCAGCAGTGAAGGTGTAGGGGGCGGATACGAGCAGTACTTC.

This clone was seen a few times. The CDR3 region is CATRRYGERYEQYF. Here the CDR3 DNA reads TGTGCCACCAGAAGGTACGGGGAACGCTACGAGCAGTACTTC. The chain combines TRBV2 with TRBJ2-7; D is perhaps TRBD2 (5 bases). CDR1 is SNHLY, CDR2 FYNNEI, per germline. The CDR3 has 14 amino acids. Trimming took off 10 bases at V and 3 bases at J, with 19 bases between the two ends. The entire variable domain, with the rest obtained from reference TRBV2 and TRBJ2-7, is as follows: EPEVTQTPSHQVTQMGQEVILRCVPISNHLYFYWYRQILGQKVEFLVSFYNNEISEKSEIFDDQFSVERPDGSNFTLKIRSTKLEDSAMYFCATRRYGERYEQYFGPGTRLTVT.

This clone was counted once. This chain connects TRBV7-2 to TRBJ2-2; D unclear. Looked up from germline, CDR1 is SGHTA and CDR2 is FQGNSA. V lost 1 base, J lost 1 base, and 7 bases lay in between. The CDR3 is 15 amino acids. The CDR3 loop reads CASSLVRKNTGELFF. The DNA for the CDR3 is TGTGCCAGCAGCTTAGTGCGGAAGAACACCGGGGAGCTGTTTTTT.

This chain links TRBV5-6 with TRBJ2-7, with D uncertain. The V gene's germline CDR1 is SGHDT and CDR2 YYEEEE. The CDR3 has 14 amino acids. V lost 3 bases to trimming and J lost 2 bases, with 12 bases between them. The CDR3 reads CASSSGVYTYEQYF. For the CDR3, the DNA is TGTGCCAGCAGCTCTGGGGTATATACCTACGAGCAGTACTTC.

This chain's CDR3 is CASRGTATNEKLFF. The CDR3 DNA follows: TGTGCCAGCAGAGGGACAGCAACTAATGAAAAACTGTTTTTT. J is TRBJ1-4 and V is TRBV2; TRBD1 matches 7 bases. V shed 6 bases, J shed 0 bases, and the junction held 1 base outside the gene matches. Germline CDR1 and CDR2: SNHLY and FYNNEI. The CDR3 extends over 14 amino acids.

The rearrangement joins TRBV7-8 to TRBJ2-2; either TRBD1 or TRBD2 may supply D (6 bases each). The CDR3 spans 13 residues. Germline V CDR1 and CDR2: SGHVS, FQNEAQ. The V and J ends lost 3 bases and 7 bases respectively, with 9 bases between them. The CDR3 here is CASSFGGLGELFF. CDR3 in DNA: TGTGCCAGCAGCTTCGGGGGCCTCGGGGAGCTGTTTTTT.

The chain carries TRBV25-1 and TRBJ2-5, with 8 nucleotides matching TRBD1. The CDR3 totals 14 residues. Germline assignment: CDR1 MGHDK and CDR2 SYGVNS. V dropped 7 bases and J dropped 1; count of bases not matched to a gene: 5. This CDR3 is CASNMQGAQETQYF. DNA of the CDR3: TGTGCCAGCAACATGCAGGGGGCCCAAGAGACCCAGTACTTC.

The chain has TRBV4-1 and TRBJ2-5; the D gene is possibly TRBD2 (7 bases). The length of the CDR3 is 15 residues. With 6 bases removed from V and 3 bases from J, the gap between germline ends came to 17 bases. Germline CDR1 and CDR2: MGHRA and YSYEKL. The CDR3 sequence: CASRPVGGLEETQYF. CDR3 nucleotide sequence: TGCGCCAGCAGACCCGTCGGGGGGCTAGAAGAGACCCAGTACTTC.

V gene TRBV4-1 combines with J gene TRBJ2-7, with 9 bases aligning to TRBD1. Germline CDR1 is MGHRA and CDR2 is YSYEKL. V was clipped by 4 bases and J by 2 bases; unmatched bases: 3. The CDR3 runs 14 residues. This CDR3 is CASSLGQGTYEQYF. The CDR3 DNA sequence: TGCGCCAGCAGCCTCGGACAGGGGACCTACGAGCAGTACTTC.

This clone was seen only once. This chain uses TRBV9 with TRBJ1-1; D is unclear. Trimming cost V 0 bases and J 0 bases, with 9 bases left between them. Germline V gives CDR1 SGDLS, CDR2 YYNGEE. The CDR3 runs 15 residues. The CDR3: CASSVDASLNTEAFF. The CDR3 nucleotides read TGTGCCAGCAGCGTAGACGCCAGTTTGAACACTGAAGCTTTCTTT.

V usage is TRBV7-9 and J usage is TRBJ2-5; TRBD2 agrees at 7 bases. The germline V gene has CDR1 SEHNR and CDR2 FQNEAQ (reference sequence). The J segment lost 2 bases and the V segment lost 7 bases, leaving 4 bases of the junction unmatched. CDR3 length: 13 amino acids. The chain's CDR3 is CASTRGVQETQYF. The CDR3 DNA is TGTGCCAGCACCCGGGGGGTACAAGAGACCCAGTACTTC.